Listed here are 26 T cell receptor beta chains from one sample, sequenced in a study of blood T cell repertoires in COVID-19. Repertoires were generated with immunoSEQ multiplex PCR, while TCRdb's copy carries only in-frame clones and drops some. The repertoire includes around 46,000 clones, roughly nine tenths of them detected once, and about a sixth sits in the top ten. Sample: peripheral blood. These receptors were obtained from a man in his 60s with active or convalescent COVID-19.

The chain employs TRBV28 and TRBJ1-5; possible D gene TRBD1, 6 bases. The CDR3 runs to 14 residues. Germline V gives CDR1 MDHEN, CDR2 SYDVKM. V dropped 6 bases and J dropped 6 bases, with 15 bases sitting between them. The chain's CDR3 is CASSIYREGQPQHF. DNA for the CDR3: TGTGCCAGCAGCATTTACAGGGAGGGTCAGCCCCAGCATTTT.

This clone showed up just once. The rearrangement links TRBV11-3 to TRBJ1-3, with TRBD1 identical over 8 bases. The V segment lost 2 bases and the J segment 6 bases; nucleotides outside the gene matches: 12. Germline values: CDR1 SGHNT, CDR2 YENEEA. CDR3 length: 17 residues. Here the CDR3 reads CASSLPWPVQGANTIYF. As DNA, the CDR3 is TGTGCCAGCAGCTTACCTTGGCCGGTTCAGGGGGCAAACACCATATATTTT.

The V and J genes are TRBV20-1 and TRBJ1-1; 7 bases agree with TRBD1. V lost 3 bases to trimming and J lost 4 bases; unmatched junction nucleotides: 2. Germline values: CDR1 DFQATT, CDR2 SNEGSKA (reference sequence). The CDR3 contains 12 residues. CDR3 coding DNA: TGCAGTGCTAGTAAGGGGGCCACTGAAGCTTTCTTT. It yields the protein CSASKGATEAFF.

V gene TRBV24-1 combines with J gene TRBJ2-3; 9 bases fit TRBD1. The germline V gene has CDR1 KGHDR and CDR2 SFDVKD. Germline trimming cut 9 bases from V and 0 bases from J; bases unmatched to any gene: 18. The CDR3 contains 19 residues. CDR3 in DNA: TGTGCCACCCAACCATCTGACCCCCGGGACAGGGAGAGCACAGATACGCAGTATTTT. This encodes CATQPSDPRDRESTDTQYF.

This chain links TRBV3-1 (or the pseudogene TRBV3-2) with TRBJ2-1; D unclear. The CDR3 totals 13 residues. V lost 7 bases and J lost 6, with 13 bases in between. Germline-derived CDR1 and CDR2 are LGHDT and YNNKEL (reference sequence). CDR3 sequence (DNA): TGTGCCAGCACCCCCCGAGGTAGCAATGAGCAGTTCTTC. Protein: CASTPRGSNEQFF.

This chain uses TRBV6-5 with TRBJ1-2, with 7 bases lining up with TRBD1. CDR1 and CDR2 (germline): MNHEY, SVGAGI. The CDR3 loop spans 14 amino acids. With 6 bases clipped from V and 6 bases from J, the junction kept 10 bases outside the gene matches. DNA for the CDR3: TGTGCCAGCAGCCGGGACAGCATTTGGGATGGCTACACCTTC. Translated: CASSRDSIWDGYTF.

The chain joins TRBV28 to TRBJ2-5, with 7 bases that match TRBD2. The germline gives CDR1 MDHEN, CDR2 SYDVKM. This CDR3 is built from 15 residues. The V gene end was trimmed by 5 bases and the J gene end by 5 bases; junction bases not matched to a gene: 11. For the CDR3, the DNA is TGTGCCAGCAGTCGCCCGGGGGGTCCCGGGGAGACCCAGTACTTC. Residues: CASSRPGGPGETQYF.

The chain links TRBV25-1 to TRBJ2-3; 9 positions agree with TRBD1. The junction had 7 bases not matched to a gene; V was cut back by 2 bases and J by 4 bases. Germline V gene data show CDR1 as MGHDK and CDR2 as SYGVNS. The CDR3 is made up of 16 amino acids. CDR3 sequence (DNA): TGTGCCAGCAGTGAACCGGGACAGGGTCGCCCAGATACGCAGTATTTT. This codes for CASSEPGQGRPDTQYF.

The chain recombines TRBV5-1 with TRBJ2-7; D is unclear. Germline assignment: CDR1 SGHRS and CDR2 YFSETQ. There are 14 residues in the CDR3. Between the trimmed V and J ends, which lost 5 bases and 0 bases, there was a span of 12 bases. The CDR3 DNA reads TGCGCCAGCAGACAAGACACCGCCTCCTACGAGCAGTACTTC. As protein: CASRQDTASYEQYF.

This clone appeared once. This chain connects TRBV4-3 to TRBJ2-3, with TRBD2 matching 15 bases. V lost 1 base, J lost 2 bases, and 7 bases stayed unmatched. Germline CDR1 is LGHNA and CDR2 is YSLEER. The CDR3 is 19 residues long. DNA for the CDR3: TGCGCCAGCAGCCAAGGGACTAGCGGGGGGGCCGTGATCACAGATACGCAGTATTTT. This sequence encodes CASSQGTSGGAVITDTQYF.

The table lists this clone with a count of one. The V and J genes are TRBV13 and TRBJ2-5; a weak D match, TRBD1 (6 bases). Germline-derived CDR1 and CDR2 are PRHDT and FYEKMQ (reference sequence). V dropped 4 bases and J dropped 4 bases, with 13 bases sitting between them. This CDR3 comprises 14 residues. The DNA of the CDR3 is TGTGCCAGCAGCTATTCGGTAGGGGGAGAGACCCAGTACTTC. It yields the protein CASSYSVGGETQYF.

The V gene is TRBV5-1, the J gene TRBJ1-4; no definite D call. V gave up 1 base and J gave up 7 bases, with 11 bases separating them. The CDR3 has 14 residues. CDR1 is SGHRS and CDR2 is YFSETQ in the germline V gene. CDR3 sequence reads: CASSLWQPGEKLFF. CDR3 coding DNA: TGCGCCAGCAGCTTGTGGCAGCCGGGTGAAAAACTGTTTTTT. Looking up the rest from reference TRBV5-1 and TRBJ1-4 gives the full variable domain: KAGVTQTPRYLIKTRGQQVTLSCSPISGHRSVSWYQQTPGQGLQFLFEYFSETQRNKGNFPGRFSGRQFSNSRSEMNVSTLELGDSALYLCASSLWQPGEKLFFGSGTQLSVL.

The table lists this clone with a few counts. This rearrangement joins TRBV11-2 to TRBJ1-2; possibly TRBD1 for D (5 bases). There are 14 residues in the CDR3. Trimming left V 1 base short and J 4 bases short, with 10 bases between. Germline-derived CDR1 and CDR2 are SGHAT and FQNNGV. CDR3 nucleotide sequence: TGTGCCAGCAGCTTAGTCAGACAGCCCTATGGCTACACCTTC. Its protein product is CASSLVRQPYGYTF.

The V call is TRBV7-3, the J call TRBJ2-5; 8 bases match TRBD1. CDR1 and CDR2 from the germline V gene are SGHTA and FQGTGA. V was pared by 4 bases and J by 4 bases, with 5 bases of the junction left unmatched. This CDR3 has 14 residues. The CDR3 here is CASSSDRGPETQYF. In DNA form, the CDR3 reads TGTGCCAGCAGCTCCGACAGGGGTCCAGAGACCCAGTACTTC.

This clone showed up just a few times. V and J are TRBV27 and TRBJ1-2; maybe TRBD1 (5 bases). V lost 6 bases to trimming and J lost 8 bases, with 13 bases between them. Germline assignment: CDR1 MNHEY and CDR2 SMNVEV (reference sequence). This CDR3 region has 12 residues. CDR3 nucleotides: TGTGCCAGCAGCAGGGAACCCCCCGGCTACACCTTC. Protein sequence: CASSREPPGYTF.

CDR3: CATSGTGTNQPQHF. CDR3 sequence (DNA): TGTGCCACCAGTGGGACAGGGACTAACCAGCCCCAGCATTTT. The rearrangement uses TRBV24-1 and TRBJ1-5; 8 positions match TRBD1. V trimming: 5 bases; J trimming: 7 bases; junction bases outside the gene matches: 6. CDR3 length equals 14 residues. Germline loops: CDR1 KGHDR, CDR2 SFDVKD.

The rearrangement uses TRBV4-1 and TRBJ2-3; 13 bases line up with TRBD2. V was pared by 0 bases and J by 0 bases, with 9 bases of the junction left unmatched. The CDR3 runs to 20 residues. Per germline, CDR1 MGHRA and CDR2 YSYEKL. In DNA, the CDR3 is TGCGCCAGCAGCCAAGATGTTGTTTGGACTAGCGGGGGTAGCACAGATACGCAGTATTTT. It codes for CASSQDVVWTSGGSTDTQYF.

J is TRBJ1-6 and V is TRBV21-1; TRBD1, the D gene given by the table, was not confirmed from the DNA. TRBV21-1 has pseudogene status. This CDR3 has 17 residues. The CDR3 is CASSKDKRDRENSPLHF. The CDR3 nucleotides are TGTGCCAGCAGCAAAGATAAACGGGACAGGGAAAATTCACCCCTCCACTTT.

The rearrangement joins TRBV18 to TRBJ2-7; 10 bases align to TRBD2. The CDR3 has 15 amino acids. CDR1 is KGHSH and CDR2 is LQKENI in the germline V gene. With 6 bases clipped from V and 2 bases from J, the junction kept 7 bases outside the gene matches. CDR3 DNA sequence: TGTGCCAGCTCGCCCACTAGCGGGGTTACCTACGAGCAGTACTTC. It specifies CASSPTSGVTYEQYF.

This chain uses TRBV9 with TRBJ1-2; TRBD1 aligns across 9 bases. The CDR3 runs 13 residues. Germline loops: CDR1 SGDLS, CDR2 YYNGEE. The ends lost 0 bases at V and 8 bases at J; junction bases unmatched: 2. CDR3 region: CASSVAQGAGYTF. The CDR3 region has the DNA TGTGCCAGCAGCGTAGCACAGGGGGCGGGCTACACCTTC.

The genes are TRBV7-2 and TRBJ2-1, with 9 positions matching TRBD1. The germline V gene has CDR1 SGHTA and CDR2 FQGNSA. The CDR3 extends over 15 amino acids. J gave up 3 bases and V 1 base, and 1 base lay outside the gene matches. The CDR3 region has the DNA TGTGCCAGCAGCTTAGACAGGGGGCACTACAATGAGCAGTTCTTC. The encoded protein is CASSLDRGHYNEQFF.

The V gene is TRBV5-4, the J gene TRBJ2-2, with 8 bases fitting TRBD1. The ends lost 3 bases at V and 4 bases at J; junction bases unmatched: 5. Germline V CDR1 and CDR2: SGHNT, YYREEE (reference sequence). The length of the CDR3 is 15 residues. The CDR3 DNA reads as TGTGCCAGCAGCTCGACAGGGGCCCTCACCGGGGAGCTGTTTTTT. It yields the protein CASSSTGALTGELFF.

This clone was detected once. Mismatch with germline at one junction end may stem from a read error. The chain carries TRBV9 and TRBJ1-5, with 7 bases that match TRBD1. CDR1 is SGDLS and CDR2 is YYNGEE in the germline V gene. This CDR3 is 15 amino acids long. This CDR3 is CASSVGQGGNQSQHF. The CDR3 nucleotides are TGTGCCAGCAGCGTAGGACAGGGAGGCAATCAGTCCCAGCATTTT.

This clone came up once. This chain joins TRBV5-1 and TRBJ1-1; TRBD1 aligns across 7 bases. This CDR3 is built from 13 residues. Germline CDR1 reads SGHRS; CDR2 reads YFSETQ. The trim removed 2 bases at V and 14 bases at J, leaving 12 bases unmatched. The CDR3 loop is CASSFGGQSKVFF. As DNA, the CDR3 is TGCGCCAGCAGCTTCGGGGGACAGTCTAAAGTCTTCTTT.

The sample holds a few counts of this clone. The chain couples TRBV7-6 to TRBJ1-2; D may be TRBD1 (6 bases). Germline V CDR1 and CDR2: SGHVS, FNYEAQ. The CDR3 covers 13 residues. The V end lost 5 bases, the J end lost 4 bases, and 11 bases lay between the germline ends. CDR3 DNA: TGTGCCAGCAGCCCGGACAGTAGCTATGGCTACACCTTC. It encodes CASSPDSSYGYTF.

This clone was observed a single time. The V and J genes are TRBV27 and TRBJ1-1; no reliable D call. This CDR3 has 13 residues. The V end lost 0 bases, the J end lost 5 bases, and 7 bases lay between the germline ends. Germline values: CDR1 MNHEY, CDR2 SMNVEV (reference sequence). This CDR3 is CASSLSSRTEAFF. DNA of the CDR3: TGTGCCAGCAGTTTATCCTCCAGGACTGAAGCTTTCTTT.